The 27 T cell receptor beta chains presented below share a single source sample, sequenced in a study of T cell changes during pregnancy in multiple sclerosis. The table came from immunoSEQ multiplex PCR; TCRdb's copy has only in-frame clones and leaves some out. The table has tens of thousands of clones, approximately 91% seen once. Sequenced here: CD4+ T cells from peripheral blood mononuclear cells, sampled in the third trimester of pregnancy. The receptors come from a female donor in good health, enrolled as a control in a pregnancy study.

This chain joins TRBV7-9 and TRBJ2-2; TRBD2 might be the D (6 bases). This CDR3 contains 16 residues. The V gene lost 1 base and the J gene lost 3 bases, with 12 bases spanning the gap. The germline CDR1 and CDR2 sequences are SEHNR and FQNEAQ (reference sequence). The CDR3, as DNA: TGTGCCAGCAGCTTAGTCGGGGAGGCGGACACCGGGGAGCTGTTTTTT. Amino acids: CASSLVGEADTGELFF.

Here the CDR3 reads CASSELAGELGELFF. The CDR3 nucleotides read TGTGCCAGCAGTGAACTAGCGGGAGAGCTCGGGGAGCTGTTTTTT. This rearrangement joins TRBV6-4 to TRBJ2-2; 11 bases agree with TRBD2. CDR1 is MRHNA, CDR2 SNTAGT, per germline. Germline trimming cut 3 bases from V and 7 bases from J; bases unmatched to any gene: 4. This CDR3 has 15 amino acids.

The chain joins TRBV29-1 to TRBJ2-1, with 7 bases fitting TRBD2. The CDR3 runs to 12 residues. Germline trimming cut 6 bases from V and 9 bases from J; bases unmatched to any gene: 8. Germline V lookup: CDR1 SQVTM, CDR2 ANQGSEA. The chain's CDR3 is CSVETSVGEQFF. Written as DNA, the CDR3 is TGCAGCGTGGAAACTAGCGTAGGTGAGCAGTTCTTC.

This rearrangement joins TRBV2 to TRBJ2-1; D is uncertain. V was clipped by 4 bases and J by 5 bases, with 9 bases between them. Germline loops: CDR1 SNHLY, CDR2 FYNNEI. CDR3 length: 13 amino acids. The CDR3 coding sequence is TGTGCCAGCAGTGTGAGGCGAAACAATGAGCAGTTCTTC. This encodes CASSVRRNNEQFF.

The gene calls are TRBV6-5 and TRBJ1-6; a weak D match, TRBD1 (5 bases). Germline assignment: CDR1 MNHEY and CDR2 SVGAGI. Trimming shortened V by 6 bases and J by 11 bases, and 20 bases separated the two germline ends. The CDR3 covers 15 residues. CDR3 region: CASSQDGGRSAPLHF. The CDR3 DNA reads TGTGCCAGCAGCCAGGACGGGGGGAGGTCGGCACCCCTCCACTTT.

The CDR3 region is CAWRDLGQARDTQYF. CDR3 nucleotide sequence: TGTGCCTGGAGAGATCTTGGACAGGCCAGGGATACGCAGTATTTT. J is TRBJ2-3 and V is TRBV30; 7 positions agree with TRBD1. The CDR3 runs 15 residues. The V gene end was trimmed by 3 bases and the J gene end by 6 bases; junction bases not matched to a gene: 12. From germline, CDR1 is GTSNPN and CDR2 SVGIG (reference sequence).

V is TRBV27 and J is TRBJ2-7, with 8 bases lining up with TRBD2. This CDR3 spans 17 amino acids. Germline V CDR1 and CDR2: MNHEY, SMNVEV (reference sequence). After removal of 2 bases from V and 4 bases from J, the junction contained 13 bases not matched to a gene. CDR3: CASSLTLGGSGSYEQYF. The CDR3 DNA reads TGTGCCAGCAGTTTAACGTTGGGGGGAAGCGGGAGTTACGAGCAGTACTTC.

Of note for this clone: One junction end does not reproduce the germline sequence, and a read error may be involved. In the same sample, other DNA sequences code for this CDR3. This sequence joins TRBV27 and TRBJ2-7, with TRBD2 identical over 11 bases. The germline V gene has CDR1 MNHEY and CDR2 SMNVEV (reference sequence). The CDR3 is made up of 14 amino acids. DNA of the CDR3: TGCGCCAGCAGTCCGGGACTAGCGGCCCTCGAGCAGTACTTC. The encoded protein is CASSPGLAALEQYF.

The chain recombines TRBV19 with TRBJ2-3; D not certain. The V end was cut by 4 bases, the J end by 2 bases, with 10 bases between. This CDR3 has 14 residues. Germline CDR1 LNHDA, CDR2 SQIVND (reference sequence). CDR3: CASSKLEYTDTQYF. In nucleotides, the CDR3 is TGTGCCAGTAGTAAATTAGAATACACAGATACGCAGTATTTT.

The chain combines TRBV28 with TRBJ1-2, with D perhaps TRBD1 (6 bases). The CDR3 is 13 amino acids. V was cut by 7 bases and J by 0 bases, with 9 bases left in between. The germline V gene has CDR1 MDHEN and CDR2 SYDVKM. Here the CDR3 reads CASTRDTNYGYTF. The CDR3, as DNA: TGTGCCAGCACCAGGGACACTAACTATGGCTACACCTTC.

The gene calls are TRBV9 and TRBJ2-3; 8 nucleotides match TRBD1. With V trimmed by 4 bases and J by 3 bases, 7 bases remained unmatched. In germline, CDR1 is SGDLS, CDR2 YYNGEE. The CDR3 loop spans 15 amino acids. In DNA, the CDR3 is TGTGCCAGCAGCCCTCGGGACAGGATAACAGATACGCAGTATTTT. Translating gives CASSPRDRITDTQYF.

V and J are TRBV29-1 and TRBJ1-2; 7 bases align to TRBD1. CDR1 is SQVTM and CDR2 is ANQGSEA in the germline V gene. The CDR3 spans 13 residues. Trimming cost V 4 bases and J 2 bases; bases outside gene matches: 4. CDR3 DNA: TGCAGCGTTGTCCGGGACAGCAACTATGGCTACACCTTC. Amino acid sequence: CSVVRDSNYGYTF.

The chain is built from TRBV5-1 and TRBJ1-2; 7 positions agree with TRBD1. This CDR3 has 12 residues. The V and J ends lost 4 bases and 8 bases, in that order; junction bases with no gene match: 5. Germline V lookup: CDR1 SGHRS, CDR2 YFSETQ. CDR3 nucleotide sequence: TGCGCCAGCAGCCAGACAGGGCTGGGCTACACCTTC. This sequence encodes CASSQTGLGYTF.

The chain links TRBV5-5 to TRBJ2-7; the D gene is possibly TRBD2 (5 bases). Trimming pared 4 bases from V and 6 bases from J, leaving 11 bases between. CDR1 is SGHKS, CDR2 YYEKEE, per germline (reference sequence). The CDR3 extends over 12 amino acids. In DNA, the CDR3 is TGTGCCAGCAGCATCGCCGGAGGCGAGCAGTACTTC. Translation: CASSIAGGEQYF.

The chain links TRBV2 to TRBJ2-5; no firm D call. The CDR3 is made up of 12 amino acids. The V and J ends lost 1 base and 3 bases respectively, with 3 bases between them. Germline CDR1 and CDR2: SNHLY and FYNNEI. The CDR3 DNA reads as TGTGCCAGCAGTGAAGGCGAAGAGACCCAGTACTTC. Translating it yields CASSEGEETQYF.

This clone was counted a single time. The chain is built from TRBV28 and TRBJ2-1, with TRBD2 identical over 13 bases. The CDR3 consists of 17 residues. The ends lost 2 bases at V and 1 base at J; junction bases unmatched: 2. The germline V gene encodes CDR1 MDHEN and CDR2 SYDVKM. The DNA of the CDR3 is TGTGCCAGCAGTTTAGGGACTAGCGGGGCTTCCTACAATGAGCAGTTCTTC. It specifies CASSLGTSGASYNEQFF. Variable domain in full (rest from reference TRBV28 and TRBJ2-1): DVKVTQSSRYLVKRTGEKVFLECVQDMDHENMFWYRQDPGLGLRLIYFSYDVKMKEKGDIPEGYSVSREKKERFSLILESASTNQTSMYLCASSLGTSGASYNEQFFGPGTRLTVL.

This sequence joins TRBV19 and TRBJ1-2, with 8 bases aligning to TRBD1. The germline V gene encodes CDR1 LNHDA and CDR2 SQIVND (reference sequence). The V and J ends lost 10 bases and 0 bases, in that order; junction bases with no gene match: 19. The CDR3 sequence is 18 residues long. As DNA, the CDR3 is TGTGCCATGAACCGGACAGGGTCGCTCCCAGCCACTAACTATGGCTACACCTTC. Encoded protein: CAMNRTGSLPATNYGYTF.

Comment on this clone: This same CDR3 is encoded by further DNA sequences in the sample. The genes are TRBV5-1 and TRBJ2-2, with TRBD2 matching over 10 bases. Germline V lookup: CDR1 SGHRS, CDR2 YFSETQ. J gave up 5 bases and V 0 bases, and 4 bases lay outside the gene matches. The CDR3 covers 16 residues. As DNA, the CDR3 is TGCGCCAGCAGCTTGGGAAAACTAGCGGGGACCGGGGAGCTGTTTTTT. It translates to CASSLGKLAGTGELFF.

The chain couples TRBV10-3 to TRBJ2-3, with 12 bases lining up with TRBD2. This CDR3 comprises 22 residues. CDR1 and CDR2 (germline): ENHRY, SYGVKD. Trimming took 4 bases from V and 1 from J; bases not matched to a gene: 21. CDR3 in amino acids: CAISVATGEATSGSWGTDTQYF. Written as DNA, the CDR3 is TGTGCCATCAGTGTGGCGACAGGAGAAGCGACTAGCGGGAGTTGGGGCACAGATACGCAGTATTTT.

This chain joins TRBV11-2 and TRBJ2-5; the match to TRBD1 covers 9 bases. The V and J ends lost 5 bases and 6 bases, in that order; junction bases with no gene match: 7. The CDR3 is 14 amino acids. Germline values: CDR1 SGHAT, CDR2 FQNNGV. CDR3 coding DNA: TGTGCCAGCAGCCGGACAGGGGCAACGAAGACCCAGTACTTC. This encodes CASSRTGATKTQYF. The whole variable domain, filled in from reference TRBV11-2 and TRBJ2-5, reads EAGVAQSPRYKIIEKRQSVAFWCNPISGHATLYWYQQILGQGPKLLIQFQNNGVVDDSQLPKDRFSAERLKGVDSTLKIQPAKLEDSAVYLCASSRTGATKTQYFGPGTRLLVL.

V usage is TRBV19 and J usage is TRBJ2-3, with D possibly being TRBD2 (5 bases). Trimming left V 6 bases short and J 6 bases short, with 13 bases between. Germline loops: CDR1 LNHDA, CDR2 SQIVND (reference sequence). There are 13 residues in the CDR3. The CDR3: CASSRGLTDTQYF. The CDR3 DNA is TGTGCCAGTAGCCGTGGACTCACCGATACGCAGTATTTT.

In this sample, this clone turned up once. The chain joins TRBV6-5 to TRBJ1-2; weak D call: TRBD1 (6 bases). The CDR3 totals 14 residues. CDR1 is MNHEY and CDR2 is SVGAGI in the germline V gene. Trimming stripped 5 bases from V and 2 bases from J, with 12 bases between. CDR3 DNA: TGTGCCAGCAGTCGATATACAGGGAACTATGGCTACACCTTC. Translation: CASSRYTGNYGYTF.

The rearrangement joins TRBV7-2 to TRBJ1-2, with 8 bases aligning to TRBD1. Germline CDR1 and CDR2: SGHTA and FQGNSA. Trimming at V came to 4 bases and at J to 7 bases, leaving 8 bases not matched to a gene. The CDR3 consists of 14 residues. The CDR3 spells CASSSGTGDSGYTF. The CDR3 coding sequence is TGTGCCAGCAGCTCGGGGACAGGCGATAGTGGCTACACCTTC.

The rearrangement uses TRBV5-4 and TRBJ1-2, with D perhaps matching TRBD1 (6 bases). Per germline, CDR1 SGHNT and CDR2 YYREEE (reference sequence). This CDR3 has 13 residues. Trimming shortened V by 2 bases and J by 6 bases, and 11 bases separated the two germline ends. The CDR3 spells CASSLSRGDGYTF. The DNA for the CDR3 is TGTGCCAGCAGCTTAAGCAGGGGAGATGGCTACACCTTC.

The rearrangement links TRBV27 to TRBJ2-1, with D maybe TRBD1 (6 bases). Germline CDR1 MNHEY, CDR2 SMNVEV (reference sequence). This CDR3 contains 15 residues. V was trimmed by 0 bases and J by 9 bases, leaving 15 bases between them. CDR3 DNA sequence: TGTGCCAGCAGTTTATCGCCGACAGGCGTTGGTGAGCAGTTCTTC. Translating gives CASSLSPTGVGEQFF.

The rearrangement links TRBV18 to TRBJ2-3, with D tentatively TRBD1 (5 bases). The germline gives CDR1 KGHSH, CDR2 LQKENI. V lost 2 bases to trimming and J lost 2 bases, with 14 bases between them. The CDR3 sequence is 16 residues long. The CDR3 spells CASSPWGVQDTDTQYF. CDR3 nucleotide sequence: TGTGCCAGCTCACCATGGGGCGTTCAAGACACAGATACGCAGTATTTT.

This chain uses TRBV6-4 with TRBJ2-7, with TRBD2 matching 11 bases. In germline, CDR1 is MRHNA, CDR2 SNTAGT. Trimming at V came to 6 bases and at J to 3 bases, leaving 7 bases not matched to a gene. The CDR3 consists of 15 residues. CDR3 DNA sequence: TGTGCCAGCAGGACTAGCGGGGTTCTTCACTACGAGCAGTACTTC. Protein sequence: CASRTSGVLHYEQYF.